This T cell receptor beta chain derives from a study of prognosis after radiotherapy for stage I lung cancer. The overall study: Patients with stage I non-small cell lung cancer joined the study from early 2018 through January 2019. Medically, all non-small cell lung cancer patients were deemed inoperable.

On this clonotype itself: Its antigen is still unknown.

At both of two time points, 5 to 6 milliliters of peripheral blood were drawn. Trimming removed 6 bases from V and 6 bases from J; junction bases left unmatched: 8. CDR3 length: 15 residues. Genomic DNA yielded TCR beta CDR3, amplified by two-round multiplex PCR. Specific primers for each TRBV and TRBJ gene were what first-round PCR used. TCRdb processed the multiplex PCR reads anew with MiXCR; each CDR3 protein has one entry. The sample holds nearly 25,000 distinct CDR3 sequences, 35% to 40% seen once. General study findings and limits: Lower Shannon entropy after stereotactic body radiation therapy was observed in patients who went on to develop distant metastases.

The clonotype was recovered from a donor aged 50 or older with non-small cell lung cancer. This chain uses TRBV12-3 or TRBV12-4 with TRBJ2-1; TRBD2 matches at 10 bases. The sequencing here drew on PBMCs, taken before or after stereotactic body radiation therapy (not recorded which). CDR3 loop: CASSRESGRANEQFF. CDR3 bases: TGTGCCAGCAGCCGAGAAAGCGGGAGGGCCAATGAGCAGTTCTTC.